This is a list of T cell receptor beta chains from one sample in a study of blood T cell repertoires in COVID-19. Clones were read by immunoSEQ multiplex PCR, and TCRdb kept only the in-frame ones, dropping some. The table includes more than 80,000 clones, around 81% detected once. The sequenced sample was peripheral blood. Receptors originate from a woman in her sixties or seventies with acute or convalescent COVID-19. CDR3s include the opening cysteine and the closing phenylalanine or tryptophan. A D gene is named only where the DNA matches it firmly. Expanded clones are given a class, and other clones once, few, many or no size at all.

clone_size	v_call	d_call	j_call	cdr3_length	cdr3_aa	cdr3_nt
.	TRBV6-5	TRBD1	TRBJ1-4	15	CASSPGQGFNEKLFF	TGTGCCAGCAGTCCTGGACAGGGTTTTAATGAAAAACTGTTTTTT
few	TRBV5-1	.	TRBJ1-2	12	CASRTENYGYTF	TGCGCCAGCAGGACAGAGAACTATGGCTACACCTTC
.	TRBV5-1	.	TRBJ1-1	13	CASSWDKNTEAFF	TGCGCCAGCAGTTGGGACAAGAACACTGAAGCTTTCTTT
once	TRBV7-9	TRBD1	TRBJ2-1	16	CASSSRRTGPDNEQFF	TGTGCCAGCAGCTCAAGGCGGACAGGGCCTGACAATGAGCAGTTCTTC
.	TRBV2	TRBD1	TRBJ1-4	15	CASSEPGTGSEKLFF	TGTGCCAGCAGCGAACCCGGGACAGGGAGTGAAAAACTGTTTTTT
.	TRBV19	TRBD1	TRBJ2-5	12	CASGTGLETQYF	TGTGCCAGTGGGACAGGGCTTGAGACCCAGTACTTC
.	TRBV4-2	.	TRBJ2-2	15	CASSQGITEGGELFF	TGTGCCAGCAGCCAAGGCATTACAGAGGGCGGGGAGCTGTTTTTT
.	TRBV11-2	.	TRBJ2-3	13	CASSFYGGDTQYF	TGTGCCAGCAGCTTTTATGGAGGGGATACGCAGTATTTT
.	TRBV5-5	.	TRBJ1-3	13	CASSLSPDSPIYF	TGTGCCAGCAGCTTGAGTCCCGACAGCCCAATATATTTT
.	TRBV9	.	TRBJ1-3	16	CASSERPDIRFDTIYF	TGTGCCAGCAGTGAAAGACCTGACATACGGTTCGACACCATATATTTT
once	TRBV5-1	.	TRBJ1-6	15	CASSLGRGIGSPLHF	TGCGCCAGCAGCTTGGGGCGGGGGATAGGGTCACCCCTCCACTTT
.	TRBV28	.	TRBJ1-2	15	CASTKPPDSVYGYTF	TGTGCCAGCACCAAACCCCCCGACAGCGTCTATGGCTACACCTTC
.	TRBV18	TRBD1	TRBJ1-2	15	CASSLGDRGYDGYTF	TGTGCCAGCTCACTGGGGGACAGGGGCTACGATGGCTACACCTTC
.	TRBV9	.	TRBJ1-1	14	CASSVGPGNTEAFF	TGTGCCAGCAGCGTAGGGCCGGGGAACACTGAAGCTTTCTTT
.	TRBV11-2	TRBD1	TRBJ1-1	18	CASSLDRPGTGKNTEAFF	TGTGCCAGCAGCTTAGATCGGCCCGGGACAGGGAAGAACACTGAAGCTTTCTTT
.	TRBV19	.	TRBJ1-4	12	CASEKPPEKLFF	TGTGCCAGTGAGAAGCCCCCCGAAAAACTGTTTTTT
.	TRBV6-6	TRBD1	TRBJ1-1	16	CASRPGQGLLNTEAFF	TGTGCCAGCAGACCCGGACAGGGGCTACTAAACACTGAAGCTTTCTTT
once	TRBV5-4	.	TRBJ1-1	13	CASSLDFGDEAFF	TGTGCCAGCAGCTTGGATTTCGGGGATGAAGCTTTCTTT
.	TRBV4-1	.	TRBJ1-1	11	CASSQYGEAFF	TGCGCCAGCAGCCAATACGGTGAAGCTTTCTTT
.	TRBV7-2	TRBD1	TRBJ2-2	16	CASSSHRGRGSGELFF	TGTGCCAGCAGCTCACACAGGGGGCGCGGATCCGGGGAGCTGTTTTTT
.	TRBV2	.	TRBJ1-4	14	CASSVRGSAEKLFF	TGTGCCAGCAGTGTACGAGGGAGTGCTGAAAAACTGTTTTTT
.	TRBV4-1	TRBD1	TRBJ1-2	14	CASSGVGQARGYTF	TGCGCCAGCAGCGGGGTGGGACAGGCAAGAGGCTACACCTTC
.	TRBV2	.	TRBJ1-2	12	CASRILSDGYTF	TGTGCCAGCAGGATTTTGAGCGATGGCTACACCTTC
.	TRBV2	TRBD1	TRBJ1-1	13	CASSYRDRGHAFF	TGTGCCAGCAGTTACCGGGACAGGGGGCATGCTTTCTTT
few	TRBV6-5	TRBD1	TRBJ1-2	14	CASSYWDRGGGYTF	TGTGCCAGCAGTTACTGGGACAGGGGAGGGGGCTACACCTTC